Each of the 12 T cell receptor beta chains below was sequenced from the same sample in a study of blood T cell repertoires in COVID-19. Using immunoSEQ multiplex PCR, the repertoire was profiled, and TCRdb retains in-frame clones only, with some absent. The table records over 50,000 clones, approximately 86% of them present only once. The material sequenced was peripheral blood. These receptors were taken from a middle-aged man with active COVID-19.

The chain carries TRBV4-3 and TRBJ2-1, with 9 positions matching TRBD2. The CDR3 sequence is 16 residues long. J lost 5 bases, V lost 3 bases, and 8 bases had no gene match. CDR1 LGHNA and CDR2 YSLEER come from the germline V gene. CDR3 loop: CASSHDYSGSHNEQFF. CDR3 DNA: TGCGCCAGCAGCCATGACTATAGCGGGAGCCACAATGAGCAGTTCTTC.

In its sample, this clone was seen a few times. The rearrangement links TRBV7-9 to TRBJ1-6, with a possible D match to TRBD1 (6 bases). The CDR3 is 13 residues long. CDR1 and CDR2 from the germline V gene are SEHNR and FQNEAQ (reference sequence). V lost 5 bases and J 10 bases, leaving 12 bases between the germline ends. CDR3 region: CASSPRGGSPLHF. In nucleotides, the CDR3 is TGTGCCAGCAGCCCCAGGGGAGGGTCACCCCTCCACTTT.

This clone has only one observation. The genes are TRBV5-5 and TRBJ1-6; TRBD1 is a possible D gene (6 bases). CDR3 length: 16 amino acids. The V end lost 5 bases, the J end lost 10 bases, and 22 bases lay between the germline ends. Germline CDR1 is SGHKS and CDR2 is YYEKEE (reference sequence). CDR3 DNA: TGTGCCAGCAGTTTAGAGGCGGGGGGGCGTCTATCACCCCTCCACTTT. As protein: CASSLEAGGRLSPLHF.

The V gene is TRBV7-9, the J gene TRBJ2-5, with a possible D match to TRBD2 (5 bases). The CDR3 is 14 residues long. Germline V gives CDR1 SEHNR, CDR2 FQNEAQ (reference sequence). V lost 5 bases and J lost 5, with 15 bases in between. CDR3 bases: TGTGCCAGCAGCCCAGGCAGAGGGATGGAGACCCAGTACTTC. Translating gives CASSPGRGMETQYF.

The chain joins TRBV12-3 or TRBV12-4 to TRBJ1-5; D ambiguous. The ends were cut back, 8 bases at V and 7 bases at J, with 12 bases in the middle. The length of the CDR3 is 12 residues. The CDR3 protein is CASGRGWQPQHF. The CDR3 DNA reads as TGTGCCAGCGGTCGGGGTTGGCAGCCCCAGCATTTT.

The chain has TRBV5-5 and TRBJ1-5; 8 bases align to TRBD1. The V and J ends lost 3 bases and 9 bases, in that order; junction bases with no gene match: 5. The germline gives CDR1 SGHKS, CDR2 YYEKEE (reference sequence). The CDR3 covers 13 residues. In DNA, the CDR3 is TGTGCCAGCAGCTCGACAGGGGATGGGCCCCAGCATTTT. Translating gives CASSSTGDGPQHF.

The V call is TRBV7-8, the J call TRBJ2-7; 7 positions agree with TRBD1. V lost 2 bases, J lost 7 bases, and 14 bases stayed unmatched. This CDR3 has 16 amino acids. Looked up from germline, CDR1 is SGHVS and CDR2 is FQNEAQ. DNA for the CDR3: TGTGCCAGCAGCTTAAATATCGGCGCCGGGACAGTAGAGCAGTACTTC. Translated, it gives CASSLNIGAGTVEQYF.

The V gene is TRBV19, the J gene TRBJ2-5, with 7 bases that match TRBD1. This CDR3 region has 14 residues. The germline gives CDR1 LNHDA, CDR2 SQIVND (reference sequence). Losses at the gene ends were 1 base for V and 5 bases for J; bases not matched to a gene: 4. The CDR3 here is CASSIGQGGETQYF. As DNA, the CDR3 is TGTGCCAGTAGTATAGGACAGGGTGGCGAGACCCAGTACTTC.

The rearrangement joins TRBV3-1 (or the pseudogene TRBV3-2) to TRBJ2-1; TRBD2 matches at 12 bases. The V segment lost 4 bases and the J segment 8 bases; nucleotides outside the gene matches: 6. The V gene's germline CDR1 is LGHDT and CDR2 YNNKEL (reference sequence). The length of the CDR3 is 15 residues. The DNA of the CDR3 is TGTGCCAGCAGCCGATCTAGCGGGGGGGAGTATGAGCAGTTCTTC. It encodes CASSRSSGGEYEQFF.

The chain links TRBV5-4 to TRBJ2-1; TRBD1 might be the D (7 bases). V was pared by 4 bases and J by 10 bases, with 24 bases between. Looked up from germline, CDR1 is SGHNT and CDR2 is YYREEE (reference sequence). This CDR3 comprises 16 residues. The CDR3 here is CASSRQGGLGQGEQFF. CDR3 DNA: TGTGCCAGCAGCCGCCAGGGGGGTTTGGGACAAGGGGAGCAGTTCTTC.

This clone was seen a single time. The CDR3 reads CASSKEAGQAKNSGANVLTF. The CDR3 DNA is TGTGCCAGCAGCAAAGAAGCCGGACAGGCTAAAAACTCTGGGGCCAACGTCCTGACTTTC. This chain connects TRBV21-1 to TRBJ2-6; the table names TRBD1, a call not compared with the DNA. TRBV21-1 is assigned pseudogene status. The CDR3 is made up of 20 amino acids.

CDR3 residues: CASSPDRAGAQYF. The CDR3 coding sequence is TGTGCCAGCAGCCCGGACCGGGCGGGCGCGCAGTATTTT. The chain uses TRBV11-2 and TRBJ2-3, with D perhaps matching TRBD2 (5 bases). The length of the CDR3 is 13 residues. Germline-derived CDR1 and CDR2 are SGHAT and FQNNGV. The V end was cut by 5 bases, the J end by 10 bases, with 16 bases between.